These T cell receptor beta chains were read from a single sample in a study of T cells in Graves' hyperthyroidism and ophthalmopathy. MiXCR, run by TCRdb on the multiplex PCR reads, gives a single entry per CDR3 protein. The sample consists of 480,000 or so distinct CDR3 sequences, roughly an eighth of them appearing once. The sequenced sample consisted of blood. These receptors originate from a woman between 18 and 29 years old with Graves' hyperthyroidism. The CDR3 runs from the conserved cysteine through the conserved F or W. A D gene is named only where the DNA matches it firmly. Size is omitted from some rows. Given values are once, few, many or a class for expanded clones.

j_gene: TRBJ2-3; abundance: many; v_gene: TRBV7-8; d_gene: TRBD2; CDR3aa: CASSFTGTKTDTQYF; CDR3nt: TGTGCCAGCAGCTTCACCGGGACTAAGACAGATACGCAGTATTTT
j_gene: TRBJ2-4; abundance: few; v_gene: TRBV12-3/TRBV12-4; d_gene: .; CDR3aa: CASSLGPPGTVQYF; CDR3nt: TGTGCCAGCAGTCTTGGACCCCCCGGGACGGTTCAGTACTTC
j_gene: TRBJ2-5; abundance: .; v_gene: TRBV7-2; d_gene: .; CDR3aa: CASSVRLVREKETQYF; CDR3nt: TGTGCCAGCAGCGTCCGACTAGTTAGGGAAAAAGAGACCCAGTACTTC
j_gene: TRBJ2-3; abundance: .; v_gene: TRBV6-2/TRBV6-3; d_gene: TRBD2; CDR3aa: CASSYSMTSGSNTQYF; CDR3nt: TGTGCCAGCAGTTACTCGATGACTAGCGGGAGTAATACGCAGTATTTT
j_gene: TRBJ2-7; abundance: .; v_gene: TRBV18; d_gene: .; CDR3aa: CASSTEASSYEQYF; CDR3nt: TGTGCCAGCTCCACGGAGGCCAGCTCCTACGAGCAGTACTTC
j_gene: TRBJ1-1; abundance: few; v_gene: TRBV13; d_gene: TRBD1; CDR3aa: CASSPSPGGDTEAFF; CDR3nt: TGTGCCAGCAGCCCCTCCCCAGGGGGGGACACTGAAGCTTTCTTT
j_gene: TRBJ2-3; abundance: many; v_gene: TRBV29-1; d_gene: .; CDR3aa: CSVEGGPGRTDTQYF; CDR3nt: TGCAGCGTTGAAGGTGGACCGGGGAGAACAGATACGCAGTATTTT
j_gene: TRBJ2-2; abundance: many; v_gene: TRBV7-2; d_gene: TRBD2; CDR3aa: CASSVAGDGHGELFF; CDR3nt: TGTGCCAGCAGCGTAGCGGGAGACGGTCACGGGGAGCTGTTTTTT
j_gene: TRBJ2-1; abundance: few; v_gene: TRBV5-8; d_gene: TRBD2; CDR3aa: CASSPSVAGGPWNEQFF; CDR3nt: TGTGCCAGCAGCCCCTCCGTAGCGGGAGGGCCTTGGAATGAGCAGTTCTTC
j_gene: TRBJ1-2; abundance: once; v_gene: TRBV2; d_gene: TRBD1; CDR3aa: CANYRGRGDRYYGYTF; CDR3nt: TGTGCCAACTACAGGGGGCGCGGGGACAGATACTATGGCTACACCTTC
j_gene: TRBJ2-7; abundance: many; v_gene: TRBV30; d_gene: TRBD2; CDR3aa: CAWDPGTSGSYEQYF; CDR3nt: TGTGCCTGGGATCCCGGGACTAGCGGGAGTTACGAGCAGTACTTC
j_gene: TRBJ1-2; abundance: many; v_gene: TRBV6-2/TRBV6-3; d_gene: TRBD1; CDR3aa: CASTSGDSINYGYTF; CDR3nt: TGTGCCAGCACCTCGGGGGACAGTATTAACTATGGCTACACCTTC
j_gene: TRBJ2-3; abundance: .; v_gene: TRBV28; d_gene: .; CDR3aa: CASSQGVSTQYF; CDR3nt: TGTGCCAGCAGTCAAGGGGTCAGTACGCAGTATTTT
j_gene: TRBJ1-1; abundance: .; v_gene: TRBV9; d_gene: .; CDR3aa: CASSPEGVGLTEAFF; CDR3nt: TGTGCCAGCAGCCCCGAGGGGGTAGGTTTAACTGAAGCTTTCTTT
j_gene: TRBJ2-1; abundance: .; v_gene: TRBV19; d_gene: TRBD2; CDR3aa: CASTRILAGEGDEQFF; CDR3nt: TGTGCCAGTACTAGGATACTAGCGGGAGAGGGGGATGAGCAGTTCTTC
j_gene: TRBJ2-1; abundance: many; v_gene: TRBV7-2; d_gene: .; CDR3aa: CASSLATILDEQFF; CDR3nt: TGTGCCAGCAGCTTAGCGACAATTTTAGATGAGCAGTTCTTC
j_gene: TRBJ1-5; abundance: .; v_gene: TRBV19; d_gene: .; CDR3aa: CAGGGNAQPQHF; CDR3nt: TGTGCCGGAGGGGGGAATGCTCAGCCCCAGCATTTT
j_gene: TRBJ1-2; abundance: .; v_gene: TRBV6-1; d_gene: TRBD1; CDR3aa: CASSPGQGFAGGGYTF; CDR3nt: TGTGCCAGCAGTCCGGGACAGGGATTCGCGGGGGGCGGCTACACCTTC
j_gene: TRBJ1-3; abundance: .; v_gene: TRBV19; d_gene: TRBD1; CDR3aa: CASSINSRGLRRGNTIYF; CDR3nt: TGTGCCAGTAGTATAAATAGCAGGGGGCTTCGAAGAGGAAACACCATATATTTT
j_gene: TRBJ2-3; abundance: .; v_gene: TRBV10-3; d_gene: TRBD2; CDR3aa: CAIMTSLSTDTQYF; CDR3nt: TGTGCCATCATGACTAGCCTTAGCACAGATACGCAGTATTTT
j_gene: TRBJ2-1; abundance: .; v_gene: TRBV13; d_gene: TRBD2; CDR3aa: CASSAWRLAGVYNEQFF; CDR3nt: TGTGCCAGCAGCGCCTGGAGGCTAGCGGGAGTATACAATGAGCAGTTCTTC
j_gene: TRBJ1-5; abundance: many; v_gene: TRBV19; d_gene: TRBD1; CDR3aa: CASMLLGQGVEKPQHF; CDR3nt: TGTGCCAGTATGCTACTGGGACAGGGGGTGGAGAAGCCCCAGCATTTT
j_gene: TRBJ2-2; abundance: few; v_gene: TRBV9; d_gene: .; CDR3aa: CASSREEGDGTGELFF; CDR3nt: TGTGCCAGCAGCAGAGAGGAGGGAGATGGCACCGGGGAGCTGTTTTTT
j_gene: TRBJ1-5; abundance: .; v_gene: TRBV5-1; d_gene: .; CDR3aa: CASSLEEGNQPQHF; CDR3nt: TGCGCCAGCAGCTTGGAGGAAGGTAATCAACCCCAGCATTTT
j_gene: TRBJ2-7; abundance: many; v_gene: TRBV12-3/TRBV12-4; d_gene: .; CDR3aa: CASSFFGLGANEQYF; CDR3nt: TGTGCCAGCAGTTTCTTCGGGTTAGGGGCCAACGAGCAGTACTTC
j_gene: TRBJ2-1; abundance: many; v_gene: TRBV11-3; d_gene: TRBD2; CDR3aa: CASSSTSGRLQFF; CDR3nt: TGTGCCAGCAGCTCGACTAGCGGGAGACTGCAGTTCTTC
j_gene: TRBJ2-5; abundance: few; v_gene: TRBV18; d_gene: .; CDR3aa: CASSPQAGQETQYF; CDR3nt: TGTGCCAGCTCACCACAGGCAGGGCAAGAGACCCAGTACTTC
j_gene: TRBJ2-7; abundance: many; v_gene: TRBV12-3/TRBV12-4; d_gene: .; CDR3aa: CASSPGIYEQYF; CDR3nt: TGTGCCAGCAGCCCGGGGATCTACGAGCAGTACTTC
j_gene: TRBJ2-1; abundance: few; v_gene: TRBV14; d_gene: .; CDR3aa: CASSISPGLSSYNEQFF; CDR3nt: TGTGCCAGCAGTATAAGCCCGGGACTGAGCTCCTACAATGAGCAGTTCTTC
j_gene: TRBJ2-3; abundance: many; v_gene: TRBV6-1; d_gene: TRBD2; CDR3aa: CASSEAREEYF; CDR3nt: TGTGCCAGCAGTGAAGCGCGGGAGGAGTATTTT
j_gene: TRBJ1-1; abundance: .; v_gene: TRBV18; d_gene: .; CDR3aa: CASSPEAGAETEAFF; CDR3nt: TGTGCCAGCTCACCCGAGGCGGGTGCGGAAACTGAAGCTTTCTTT
j_gene: TRBJ1-6; abundance: many; v_gene: TRBV18; d_gene: .; CDR3aa: CASSPGDDSPLHF; CDR3nt: TGTGCCAGCTCACCAGGGGACGATTCACCCCTCCACTTT
j_gene: TRBJ1-5; abundance: many; v_gene: TRBV20-1; d_gene: .; CDR3aa: CSARDIGQPNQPQHF; CDR3nt: TGCAGTGCTAGAGATATCGGACAGCCGAATCAGCCCCAGCATTTT
j_gene: TRBJ2-5; abundance: many; v_gene: TRBV5-1; d_gene: .; CDR3aa: CASSFQTQQETQYF; CDR3nt: TGCGCCAGCAGCTTCCAGACACAACAAGAGACCCAGTACTTC
j_gene: TRBJ2-3; abundance: many; v_gene: TRBV5-6; d_gene: TRBD2; CDR3aa: CASSPGSGRSTDTQYF; CDR3nt: TGTGCCAGCAGCCCCGGTAGCGGGAGGTCCACAGATACGCAGTATTTT
j_gene: TRBJ2-1; abundance: many; v_gene: TRBV11-3; d_gene: TRBD2; CDR3aa: CASRESGDWPNEQFF; CDR3nt: TGTGCCAGCAGAGAAAGCGGGGATTGGCCCAATGAGCAGTTCTTC
j_gene: TRBJ2-3; abundance: many; v_gene: TRBV12-5; d_gene: TRBD1; CDR3aa: CATRQGEFTDTQYF; CDR3nt: TGTGCTACCCGACAGGGGGAATTCACAGATACGCAGTATTTT
j_gene: TRBJ2-1; abundance: many; v_gene: TRBV28; d_gene: .; CDR3aa: CASSLIRKTGAYNEQFF; CDR3nt: TGTGCCAGCAGCTTAATCCGAAAAACGGGGGCCTACAATGAGCAGTTCTTC
j_gene: TRBJ2-7; abundance: few; v_gene: TRBV7-9; d_gene: TRBD2; CDR3aa: CASSLPGLAGGPGQYF; CDR3nt: TGTGCCAGCAGCTTACCGGGACTAGCGGGAGGGCCAGGGCAGTACTTC
j_gene: TRBJ1-1; abundance: many; v_gene: TRBV12-3/TRBV12-4; d_gene: .; CDR3aa: CASRLVRLNTEAFF; CDR3nt: TGTGCCAGCAGGTTGGTCCGGCTGAACACTGAAGCTTTCTTT
j_gene: TRBJ1-6; abundance: .; v_gene: TRBV7-2; d_gene: .; CDR3aa: CASTREGNSPLHF; CDR3nt: TGTGCCAGCACCAGGGAGGGGAATTCACCCCTCCACTTT
j_gene: TRBJ1-1; abundance: .; v_gene: TRBV4-1; d_gene: .; CDR3aa: CASSQNPGRGNTEAFF; CDR3nt: TGCGCCAGCAGCCAGAACCCCGGGAGGGGGAACACTGAAGCTTTCTTT
j_gene: TRBJ1-5; abundance: many; v_gene: TRBV12-3/TRBV12-4; d_gene: .; CDR3aa: CASSRLGHGDNQPQHF; CDR3nt: TGTGCCAGCAGCCGCTTGGGACACGGGGACAATCAGCCCCAGCATTTT
j_gene: TRBJ2-1; abundance: many; v_gene: TRBV20-1; d_gene: TRBD2; CDR3aa: CSATTGGRGNEQFF; CDR3nt: TGCAGTGCTACGACTGGCGGGAGAGGTAATGAGCAGTTCTTC
j_gene: TRBJ1-5; abundance: .; v_gene: TRBV10-3; d_gene: .; CDR3aa: CAISEGDGYQPQHF; CDR3nt: TGTGCCATCAGTGAAGGGGACGGTTATCAGCCCCAGCATTTT
j_gene: TRBJ2-1; abundance: many; v_gene: TRBV11-2; d_gene: .; CDR3aa: CASSLDGGRSYNEQFF; CDR3nt: TGTGCCAGCAGCTTAGATGGGGGGCGGTCCTACAATGAGCAGTTCTTC